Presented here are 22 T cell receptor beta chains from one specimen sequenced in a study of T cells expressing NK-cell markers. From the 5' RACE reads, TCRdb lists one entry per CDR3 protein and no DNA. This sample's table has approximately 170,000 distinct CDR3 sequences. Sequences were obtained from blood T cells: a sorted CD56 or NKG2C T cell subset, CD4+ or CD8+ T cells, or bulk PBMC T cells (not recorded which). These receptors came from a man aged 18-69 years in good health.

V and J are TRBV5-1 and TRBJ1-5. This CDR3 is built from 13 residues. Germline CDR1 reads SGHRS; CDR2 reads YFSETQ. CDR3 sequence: CASSLTPYQPQHF. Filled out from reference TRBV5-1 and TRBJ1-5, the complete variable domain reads KAGVTQTPRYLIKTRGQQVTLSCSPISGHRSVSWYQQTPGQGLQFLFEYFSETQRNKGNFPGRFSGRQFSNSRSEMNVSTLELGDSALYLCASSLTPYQPQHFGDGTRLSIL.

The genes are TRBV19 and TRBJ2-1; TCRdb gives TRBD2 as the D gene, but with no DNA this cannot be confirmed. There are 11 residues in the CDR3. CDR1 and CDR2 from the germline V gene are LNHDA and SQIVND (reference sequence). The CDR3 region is CASSAFNEQFF.

CDR3 amino acids: CASSLNGMGNQPQHF. The chain has TRBV7-6 and TRBJ1-5. The CDR3 is 15 amino acids. Germline lookup yields CDR1 SGHVS and CDR2 FNYEAQ.

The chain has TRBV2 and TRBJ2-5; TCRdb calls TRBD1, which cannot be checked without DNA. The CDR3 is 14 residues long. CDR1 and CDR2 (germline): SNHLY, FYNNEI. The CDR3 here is CASSGRGYEETQYF.

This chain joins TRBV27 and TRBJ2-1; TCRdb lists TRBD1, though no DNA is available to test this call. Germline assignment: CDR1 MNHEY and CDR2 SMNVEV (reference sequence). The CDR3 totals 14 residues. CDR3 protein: CASSFGAGHNEQFF.

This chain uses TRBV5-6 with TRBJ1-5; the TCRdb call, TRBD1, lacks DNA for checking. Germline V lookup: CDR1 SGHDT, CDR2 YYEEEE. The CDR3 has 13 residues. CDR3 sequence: CASSLVGDRPQHF.

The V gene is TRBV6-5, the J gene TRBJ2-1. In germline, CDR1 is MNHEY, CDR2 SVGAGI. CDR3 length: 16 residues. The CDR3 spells CASSYLGFGSYNEQFF.

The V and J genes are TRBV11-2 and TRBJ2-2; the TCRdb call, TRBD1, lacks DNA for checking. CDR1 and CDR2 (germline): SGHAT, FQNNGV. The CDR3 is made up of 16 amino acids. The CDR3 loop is CASSPGPGRSAGELFF.

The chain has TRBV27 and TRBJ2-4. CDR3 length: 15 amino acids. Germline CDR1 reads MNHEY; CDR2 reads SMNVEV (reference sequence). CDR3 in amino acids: CASRLGVGSKNIQYF.

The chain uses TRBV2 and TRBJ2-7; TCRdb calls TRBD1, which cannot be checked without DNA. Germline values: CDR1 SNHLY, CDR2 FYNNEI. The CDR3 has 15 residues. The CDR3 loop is CASSEVAGASYEQYF. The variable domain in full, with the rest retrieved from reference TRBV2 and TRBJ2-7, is EPEVTQTPSHQVTQMGQEVILRCVPISNHLYFYWYRQILGQKVEFLVSFYNNEISEKSEIFDDQFSVERPDGSNFTLKIRSTKLEDSAMYFCASSEVAGASYEQYFGPGTRLTVT.

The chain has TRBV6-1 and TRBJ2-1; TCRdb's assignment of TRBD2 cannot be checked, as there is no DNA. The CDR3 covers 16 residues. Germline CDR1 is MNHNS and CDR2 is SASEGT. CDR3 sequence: CASHNHFLPKDFEQFF.

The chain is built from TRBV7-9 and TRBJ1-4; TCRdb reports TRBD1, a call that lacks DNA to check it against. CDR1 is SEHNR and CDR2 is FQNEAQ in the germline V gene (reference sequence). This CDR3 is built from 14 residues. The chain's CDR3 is CASSRGQSNEKLFF. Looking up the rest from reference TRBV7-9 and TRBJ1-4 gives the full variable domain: DTGVSQNPRHKITKRGQNVTFRCDPISEHNRLYWYRQTLGQGPEFLTYFQNEAQLEKSRLLSDRFSAERPKGSFSTLEIQRTEQGDSAMYLCASSRGQSNEKLFFGSGTQLSVL.

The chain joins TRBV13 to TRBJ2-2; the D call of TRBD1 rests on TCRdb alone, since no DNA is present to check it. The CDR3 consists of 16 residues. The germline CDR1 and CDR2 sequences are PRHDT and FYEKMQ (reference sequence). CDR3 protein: CASSFSDRENTGELFF. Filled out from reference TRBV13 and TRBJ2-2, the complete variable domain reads AAGVIQSPRHLIKEKRETATLKCYPIPRHDTVYWYQQGPGQDPQFLISFYEKMQSDKGSIPDRFSAQQFSDYHSELNMSSLELGDSALYFCASSFSDRENTGELFFGEGSRLTVL.

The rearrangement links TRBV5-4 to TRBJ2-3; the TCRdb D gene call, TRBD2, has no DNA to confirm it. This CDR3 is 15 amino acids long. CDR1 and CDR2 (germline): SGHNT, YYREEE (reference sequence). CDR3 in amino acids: CASSWRAGVTDTQYF.

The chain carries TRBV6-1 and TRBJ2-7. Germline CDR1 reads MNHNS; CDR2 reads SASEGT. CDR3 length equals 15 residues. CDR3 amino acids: CASSERQPASYEQYF.

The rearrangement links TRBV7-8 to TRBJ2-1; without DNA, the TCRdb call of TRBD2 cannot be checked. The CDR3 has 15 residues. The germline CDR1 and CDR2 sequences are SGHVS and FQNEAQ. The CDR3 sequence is CASSPQAGGRDEQFF.

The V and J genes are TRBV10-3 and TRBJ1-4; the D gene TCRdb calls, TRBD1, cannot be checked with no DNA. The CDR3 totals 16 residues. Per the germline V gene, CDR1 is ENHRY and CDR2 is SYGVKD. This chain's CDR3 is CAISATPGPNNEKLFF.

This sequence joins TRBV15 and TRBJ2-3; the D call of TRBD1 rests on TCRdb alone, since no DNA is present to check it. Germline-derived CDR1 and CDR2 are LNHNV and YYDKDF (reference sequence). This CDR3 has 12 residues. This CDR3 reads CATAPRTDTQYF.

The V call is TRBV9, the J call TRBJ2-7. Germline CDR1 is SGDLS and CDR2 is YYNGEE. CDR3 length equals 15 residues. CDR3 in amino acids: CASSVGEATLYEQYF. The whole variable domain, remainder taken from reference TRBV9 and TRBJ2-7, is DSGVTQTPKHLITATGQRVTLRCSPRSGDLSVYWYQQSLDQGLQFLIQYYNGEERAKGNILERFSAQQFPDLHSELNLSSLELGDSALYFCASSVGEATLYEQYFGPGTRLTVT.

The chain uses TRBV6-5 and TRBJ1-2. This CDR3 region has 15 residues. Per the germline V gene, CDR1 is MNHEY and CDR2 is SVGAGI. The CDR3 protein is CASSYSTSGGYGYTF.

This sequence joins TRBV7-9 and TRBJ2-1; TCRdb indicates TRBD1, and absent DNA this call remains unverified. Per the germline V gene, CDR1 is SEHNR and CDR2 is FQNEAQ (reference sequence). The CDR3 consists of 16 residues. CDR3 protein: CASSPLGQGVIHEQFF.

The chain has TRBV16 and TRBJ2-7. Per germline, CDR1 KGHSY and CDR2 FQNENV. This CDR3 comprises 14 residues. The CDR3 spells CASSQSPGSYEQYF.